Sequencing of this T cell receptor (beta chain) was carried out in a study of cytomegalovirus exposure and HLA in healthy donors (dated 2017 in TCRdb). Concerning the study at large: An earlier analysis of roughly 570 of the donors reported 276 Gb of sequence data and 100 million to 120 million unique TCR beta sequences obtained from about 170 million T cells. On average, roughly 250,000 unique TCR beta nucleotide sequences were sequenced per donor among some 420 genotyped donors of the cohort, with roughly 18% of those sequences being non-productive. A later genetic analysis used genome-wide SNP genotypes for 398 of the 666 donors, treating that subset as a discovery cohort. Rather than using new phenotypic data, the later analysis identified candidate immune exposures from TCR beta sequences and from how often those sequences occurred across donors. A few DR-DQ haplotypes were handled as single units for association and clustering because linkage in the cohort was strong. Along with the roughly 710-subject first cohort, a separate validation cohort of roughly 110 different subjects was used. The study aimed to test whether signatures of past pathogen exposure could be identified by cataloging public T cell receptors. Typing coverage varied by locus: about 620-630 donors for A, B, C, DRB1 and DQB1; about 520 for DQA1; 600 to 610 for DPA1; roughly 450 for DPB1. Every repertoire in the discovery cohort had been generated on one and the same sequencing platform. High-throughput TCR immunosequencing, statistical association of individual TCRs with disease status, and machine learning were combined to predict cytomegalovirus infection status. In an earlier analysis of a few hundred of the donors, high-throughput TCR beta sequencing was used to judge whether each TCR beta V gene segment behaved as functional or pseudogenic. HLA typing included class I and class II loci at four-digit resolution. A later analysis re-examined previously published TCR beta repertoires from roughly 650 donors and added high-resolution HLA genotyping to investigate patterns of TCR occurrence. Of the approximately 400 genotyped donors, over 65% fell in the genetic ancestry cluster associated with self-reported Caucasian donors. Donor age, sex, ethnicity and CMV serostatus were compiled alongside the repertoire data. The study used immunosequencing to profile the T cell repertoires of hundreds of subjects and linked those repertoires to cytomegalovirus serostatus. About 280 gigabases of sequencing data and around 85 million unique TCR sequences made up an early release that covered 500 to 650 HLA-typed donors.

CDR1 KGHSH and CDR2 LQKENI were looked up in the germline V gene. The CDR3, from cysteine to phenylalanine, totals 15 residues. Left in the record is the CDR3 DNA by itself, 45 bases read in frame from the first base. V is reduced by 3 bases and J by 5 bases, leaving a spacing of 16 bases between them. What the research found in general, with its limitations: A later analysis found that TCR association rates varied across HLA loci, with DRB1 alleles showing the most associated TCRs and HLA-C alleles the fewest. The classifier was reported to diagnose cytomegalovirus status with high specificity and sensitivity in both the original cohort and the validation cohort. A further reported finding was that TCR beta sequences accurately predicted the HLA-A and HLA-B alleles for most subjects in the first cohort. Because HLA typing was missing for some donors at each locus, association tests included only the typed subset. In a later analysis, several top co-occurrence clusters were reported to appear linked to parvovirus B19, influenza, CMV and Epstein-Barr virus. Sequencing depth was assumed to be roughly uniform across donors in the presence/absence analyses, though that assumption may not hold. Strong co-occurrence of HLA alleles, especially DR and DQ, made assigning TCR associations to individual alleles difficult. Compared with equally common non-associated chains, HLA-associated TCR beta chains in a later analysis were more clonally expanded and had lower generation probabilities. A later analysis associated 15,000 to 20,000 TCR beta sequences with specific HLA alleles at a false discovery rate of 0.05. Some IMGT-functional V segments, including TRBV6-2 and TRBV6-3, could not be distinguished by the 87-base-pair reads and were therefore excluded. A later analysis found that most CMV-associated TCR beta chains appeared HLA-restricted, with HLA associations seemingly driven largely by CMV exposure. V-gene and J-gene trimming of TCR beta chains was associated with a missense DCLRE1C variant in a later genetic analysis, and the association was replicated in an independent cohort. In an earlier analysis of approximately 590 of the donors, most TCR beta V segments appeared in productive rearrangements about 87% or about 30% of the time, broadly matching IMGT annotations. Most TCR sequences were seen in very few donors, while some public TCRs were found in many individuals. In vitro tests confirmed that a few of the cytomegalovirus-associated TCR beta chains recognize cytomegalovirus antigens. A cluster of highly shared sequence variants was judged likely to represent a technical artifact of the sequencing pipeline. The only immune exposure information available for the cohort was CMV serostatus. Linkage disequilibrium might explain the correlated functional status among segregating V segments, but an unknown experimental factor could not be ruled out. The cohort was sequenced for TCR beta chains only, and without alpha or paired-chain data the features that could be detected were limited. Compared with the roughly 600-donor mean, donors in an Asian-associated ancestry cluster had fewer N-insertions in productive TCRs, according to a later genetic analysis. It was suggested by the authors that the approach could potentially be generalized to other disease states and immunological phenotypes. Some 16 rarely observed V segments, including chromosome 9 orphons, were excluded from the earlier analysis of a few hundred of the donors because counts were too low. The study gave a list of about 170 TCR beta chains associated with cytomegalovirus.

Comment on this clone: What this receptor recognizes is not known. No clone much larger than this one lies a single base away; base qualities are absent.

Preparation of the library involved the immunoSEQ multiplex PCR assay. For the multiplex PCR, a mixture combining 60 forward primers for TCR Vbeta segments and 13 reverse primers for TCR Jbeta segments was used. The CDR3 region of rearranged TCR beta genes was amplified from genomic DNA with a multiplex PCR assay. On the Illumina HiSeq System, the amplified TCR beta libraries were sequenced as 87-base-pair reads. Under the source paper's analysis protocol: Across the 640 or so repertoires, a later analysis counted tens of millions of unique TCR beta chains, roughly 11 million of which were shared by at least two donors. Raw reads were error-corrected and collapsed into unique sequences by a nearest-neighbor algorithm in which closely related sequences were merged to remove PCR and sequencing errors. To assign V, D and J gene segments, CDR3 sequences were aligned to IMGT reference sequences. For a sequence to be retained, a match of at least six nucleotides was required to both a V gene segment and a J gene segment. Rearrangements were classified as productive when the CDR3 lacked stop codons and remained in frame with V and J, and all other rearrangements were classified as non-productive. CDR3 was defined according to IMGT convention as the region running from the second conserved V-encoded cysteine to the conserved J-encoded phenylalanine. Sequences without an unambiguous match to a single V gene segment were excluded from the earlier analysis of about 640 of the donors. In an earlier analysis of about 590 of the donors, a V segment was called functional when productive rearrangements were above 56.7%, and segregating when the standard deviation between donors exceeded 5%. To diagnose cytomegalovirus status from the catalog of TCR beta chain sequences, a statistical classification framework was built. In a later analysis, TCR nucleotide sequences were compared against IMGT/GENE-DB human TR gene sequences so that V and J genes could be assigned. Using the TCRdist pipeline, a later analysis assigned CDR3 sequences along with most-parsimonious VDJ recombination scenarios. In a later analysis, every TCR beta chain was defined by the combination of its CDR3 amino acid sequence and its V-gene family, and reads without a unique V-gene family were dropped. In a later analysis, around 650 highly shared, low-generation-probability nucleotide sequences were removed to address suspected cross-contamination and a sequencing artifact. In a later analysis, a clonal expansion index for each public chain was calculated from normalized within-repertoire ranks of inferred template counts. A later analysis computed generation probabilities with a VDJ recombination model fitted to out-of-frame rearrangements, and checked the results against IGoR. In a later analysis, hypergeometric tests were used to score TCR-TCR, TCR-HLA and TCR-CMV co-occurrence, with a repertoire-size bias correction applied to TCR pairs. In a later analysis, false discovery rates were estimated by permuting HLA or CMV assignments 20 times. In a later analysis, co-occurring TCRs were grouped using DBSCAN, and TCRdist sequence similarity was added for clustering within HLA-allele-positive subsets. Repertoires with fewer than 30,000 or more than 120,000 public chains, plus five repertoires with anomalous nucleotide sharing, were excluded from co-occurrence clustering. The table comes from immuneACCESS by way of TCRdb, which keeps in-frame sequences with V and J called. Part of the clones is missing from these tables; in studies checked, under half for an unresolved V gene and the rest for unknown reasons. V, J and clone size are those of that table, while D and trimming were read from the DNA. This sample is represented by fewer than 200,000 clones; 68% of them were singletons. The ten most abundant clones make up approximately 1.5% of the sample.

The cohort comprised 710 or so healthy bone marrow donors. At the time of sampling, all cohort members were nominally healthy, though unrecorded immune exposures were likely present. The donor tested CMV seronegative, placing the donor among the 300 to 400 seronegative members of the cohort. Every donor gave a peripheral blood sample, and the peripheral blood mononuclear cells from that sample were used for TCR beta sequencing. Genomic DNA was extracted from the blood cell samples with the Qiagen DNeasy Blood Extraction Kit. The V gene is TRBV18 and the J gene is TRBJ1-2; the D gene is possibly TRBD1, with 6 bases matching. Sequenced: PBMCs. The sequence derives from a man aged 50-60 years in good health and CMV-seronegative. The sequence in DNA is TGTGCCAGCTCACCTGGAGACAGGTCAAAGTATGGCTACACCTTC. This sequence encodes CASSPGDRSKYGYTF.